The 23 T cell receptor beta chains below all came from one sample that was sequenced in a study of metastatic and nonmetastatic thyroid tumors. TCRdb re-analyzed the PCR reads through MiXCR. The sample lists approximately 34,000 clones, roughly 17% occurring once. No patient had received any treatment before thyroid surgery. Material: blood. The receptors here all came from a female donor with papillary thyroid cancer or a benign thyroid nodule (not recorded which). Some clones in this sample may be carry-over from other donors' samples.

This clone was found many times. J is TRBJ1-2 and V is TRBV6-2 or TRBV6-3; 7 positions match TRBD1. CDR1 MNHEY and CDR2 SVGEGT come from the germline V gene. CDR3 length: 15 amino acids. V lost 2 bases to trimming and J lost 0 bases; unmatched junction nucleotides: 3. CDR3 amino acids: CASSYGRGTNYGYTF. The CDR3 coding sequence is TGTGCCAGCAGTTACGGCAGGGGGACTAACTATGGCTACACCTTC.

This clone came up many times. The rearrangement joins TRBV7-8 to TRBJ2-7; possibly TRBD1 for D (5 bases). Trimming took off 0 bases at V and 2 bases at J, with 14 bases between the two ends. The CDR3 totals 16 residues. Germline CDR1 and CDR2: SGHVS and FQNEAQ. CDR3: CASSLAVGAYPYEQYF. The CDR3 DNA sequence: TGTGCCAGCAGCTTAGCTGTTGGGGCTTACCCCTACGAGCAGTACTTC.

This clone was seen repeatedly, ten times or more. V is TRBV3-1 and J is TRBJ2-1, with 11 bases identical to TRBD2. Trimming at V came to 3 bases and at J to 7 bases, leaving 11 bases not matched to a gene. Per germline, CDR1 LGHDT and CDR2 YNNKEL (reference sequence). CDR3 length: 17 residues. The CDR3 bases are TGTGCCAGCAGCCACGGTACTAGCGGGAGCCAGCGAAATGAGCAGTTCTTC. This sequence encodes CASSHGTSGSQRNEQFF.

V and J are TRBV30 and TRBJ1-6, with 7 positions matching TRBD1. This CDR3 spans 17 amino acids. Trimming cost V 0 bases and J 10 bases; bases outside gene matches: 15. Germline V gene sequence: CDR1 GTSNPN, CDR2 SVGIG (reference sequence). The CDR3 protein is CAWSVLKGAGESSPLHF. The CDR3 coding sequence is TGTGCCTGGAGTGTACTTAAGGGGGCGGGAGAGTCCTCACCCCTCCACTTT.

This clone appeared many times. This sequence joins TRBV5-1 and TRBJ2-7, with TRBD1 identical over 8 bases. Losses at the gene ends were 2 bases for V and 4 bases for J; bases not matched to a gene: 2. This CDR3 has 13 amino acids. Germline V gives CDR1 SGHRS, CDR2 YFSETQ. DNA for the CDR3: TGCGCCAGCAGCTTCGACAGGGGATACGAGCAGTACTTC. Translated, it gives CASSFDRGYEQYF.

This clone was picked up many times. The chain uses TRBV18 and TRBJ2-7; 9 nucleotides line up with TRBD1. The V gene end was trimmed by 6 bases and the J gene end by 5 bases; junction bases not matched to a gene: 11. The germline gives CDR1 KGHSH, CDR2 LQKENI. The CDR3 loop spans 15 amino acids. This CDR3 reads CASSPGTGKNNEQYF. The DNA for the CDR3 is TGTGCCAGCTCTCCCGGGACAGGGAAAAACAACGAGCAGTACTTC.

This clone was seen ten or more times. This rearrangement joins TRBV20-1 to TRBJ2-1; 8 bases are shared with TRBD1. This CDR3 has 16 residues. The germline V gene has CDR1 DFQATT and CDR2 SNEGSKA (reference sequence). V lost 0 bases, J lost 8 bases, and 12 bases stayed unmatched. The CDR3 coding sequence is TGCAGTGCTAGAGATCAGCAGGGGGCATTGGAGCATGAGCAGTTCTTC. This sequence encodes CSARDQQGALEHEQFF.

This clone was picked up many times. The chain carries TRBV2 and TRBJ2-7; TRBD2 agrees at 10 bases. The CDR3 is 16 amino acids. Germline V gene lookup returns CDR1 SNHLY and CDR2 FYNNEI. V shed 5 bases, J shed 2 bases, and the junction held 9 bases outside the gene matches. CDR3 region: CASSPRIAGGTYEQYF. The CDR3 DNA follows: TGTGCCAGCAGTCCCAGAATAGCGGGAGGAACCTACGAGCAGTACTTC.

In its sample, this clone was seen a few times. One junction end does not reproduce the germline sequence, and a read error may be involved. The rearrangement uses TRBV6-4 and TRBJ2-1, with a weak D call TRBD2 (6 bases). CDR1 MRHNA and CDR2 SNTAGT come from the germline V gene. This CDR3 contains 16 residues. The CDR3 loop is CASSDSSGSTYNVQFF. CDR3 DNA: TGTGCCAGCAGTGACTCTAGCGGTAGTACTTACAATGTGCAGTTCTTC.

Turning to this clone: Possible read error: a much larger clone is one base away. The chain links TRBV5-4 to TRBJ2-3; D gene unclear. The CDR3 totals 13 residues. Germline loops: CDR1 SGHNT, CDR2 YYREEE (reference sequence). CDR3 region: CPSSLVYTDTQYF. CDR3 in DNA: TGTCCCAGCAGCCTCGTTTACACAGATACGCAGTATTTT.

The V gene is TRBV30, the J gene TRBJ1-4; D gene ambiguous. Trimming took 1 base from V and 8 from J, leaving 8 bases between them. The CDR3 is 12 amino acids. CDR1 is GTSNPN and CDR2 is SVGIG in the germline V gene (reference sequence). As DNA, the CDR3 is TGTGCCTGGAGTGATCTGGGGGAAAAACTGTTTTTT. It translates to CAWSDLGEKLFF.

This clone was seen ten or more times. J is TRBJ2-1 and V is TRBV12-3 or TRBV12-4, with 7 bases matching TRBD2. V shed 7 bases, J shed 4 bases, and the junction held 7 bases outside the gene matches. This CDR3 has 14 residues. The CDR3 nucleotides are TGTGCCAGCACACCTAGCGGAGCATACAATGAGCAGTTCTTC. Encoded protein: CASTPSGAYNEQFF.

The chain links TRBV20-1 to TRBJ2-1; 14 bases agree with TRBD2. With 6 bases clipped from V and 12 bases from J, the junction kept 4 bases outside the gene matches. The CDR3 has 12 residues. Germline assignment: CDR1 DFQATT and CDR2 SNEGSKA (reference sequence). CDR3 sequence (DNA): TGCAGTGCGACTAGCGGGAGGGCCGGGCAGTTCTTC. As protein: CSATSGRAGQFF.

This clone has ten or more counts. This chain connects TRBV5-6 to TRBJ1-1, with 7 bases fitting TRBD1. Unmatched junction bases numbered 4, after V lost 4 bases and J lost 1 base. The germline V gene encodes CDR1 SGHDT and CDR2 YYEEEE. CDR3 length equals 14 residues. The CDR3 DNA follows: TGTGCCAGCAGCGCTTACAGGGGGAACACTGAAGCTTTCTTT. Translated, it gives CASSAYRGNTEAFF. The whole variable domain, remainder taken from reference TRBV5-6 and TRBJ1-1, is DAGVTQSPTHLIKTRGQQVTLRCSPKSGHDTVSWYQQALGQGPQFIFQYYEEEERQRGNFPDRFSGHQFPNYSSELNVNALLLGDSALYLCASSAYRGNTEAFFGQGTRLTVV.

This clone was counted ten times or more. This chain joins TRBV28 and TRBJ2-4; 11 nucleotides align to TRBD2. V trimming: 5 bases; J trimming: 0 bases; junction bases outside the gene matches: 6. Germline V gene sequence: CDR1 MDHEN, CDR2 SYDVKM. The CDR3 is 17 amino acids. The CDR3 DNA reads TGTGCCAGCAGTCCGGGACTAGCGGATCTAGCCAAAAACATTCAGTACTTC. Amino acids: CASSPGLADLAKNIQYF.

This clone is labeled medium-sized. The rearrangement joins TRBV6-2 or TRBV6-3 to TRBJ2-7, with TRBD2 matching over 9 bases. CDR3 length: 14 residues. The junction had 0 bases not matched to a gene; V was cut back by 0 bases and J by 3 bases. Per the germline V gene, CDR1 is MNHEY and CDR2 is SVGEGT. This CDR3 reads CASSYSTSGYEQYF. DNA of the CDR3: TGTGCCAGCAGTTACTCGACTAGCGGCTACGAGCAGTACTTC.

There are many counts of this clone. The V gene is TRBV7-8, the J gene TRBJ1-1; no definite D call. The CDR3 runs 17 residues. Trimming removed 5 bases at V and 2 bases at J, with 21 bases between. Germline V gene data show CDR1 as SGHVS and CDR2 as FQNEAQ. The CDR3 DNA follows: TGTGCCAGCAGCCCCGCCCCCGCCGGGAGTTTAAACACTGAAGCTTTCTTT. Protein: CASSPAPAGSLNTEAFF.

For this clone: This clone may be a read error of a much larger clone one base away. The J gene is TRBJ1-1, the V gene TRBV11-1; D is ambiguous. The CDR3 length is 16 residues. Trimming pared 6 bases from V and 3 bases from J, leaving 20 bases between. CDR1 and CDR2 (germline): SGHAT, FQDESV (reference sequence). CDR3 bases: TGTGCCAGCAGGTCCGCCCCGTTGGGAGCGTACACTGAAGCTTTCTTT. Its translation is CASRSAPLGAYTEAFF. Using reference TRBV11-1 and TRBJ1-1 for the parts outside the CDR3, the full variable domain is EAEVAQSPRYKITEKSQAVAFWCDPISGHATLYWYRQILGQGPELLVQFQDESVVDDSQLPKDRFSAERLKGVDSTLKIQPAELGDSAMYLCASRSAPLGAYTEAFFGQGTRLTVV.

This clone has at least ten counts. The chain recombines TRBV3-1 with TRBJ2-7, with 14 bases identical to TRBD2. V was pared by 4 bases and J by 6 bases, with 8 bases of the junction left unmatched. The V gene's germline CDR1 is LGHDT and CDR2 YNNKEL (reference sequence). The CDR3 has 16 residues. The CDR3 protein is CASSPLGTSGRPEQYF. DNA for the CDR3: TGTGCCAGCAGCCCCCTTGGGACTAGCGGGAGACCCGAGCAGTACTTC.

The sample holds many counts of this clone. The rearrangement links TRBV19 to TRBJ1-3; D remains unclear. V was trimmed by 1 base and J by 4 bases, leaving 2 bases between them. This CDR3 comprises 12 residues. CDR1 LNHDA and CDR2 SQIVND come from the germline V gene (reference sequence). The CDR3 sequence: CASSIGGNTIYF. In DNA, the CDR3 is TGTGCCAGTAGTATAGGAGGAAACACCATATATTTT.

This clone was picked up many times. This may be a read error, as it is one base from a much larger clone. This chain links TRBV30 with TRBJ2-2; D is perhaps TRBD1 (6 bases). V dropped 1 base and J dropped 3 bases, with 12 bases sitting between them. CDR1 is GTSNPN and CDR2 is SVGIG in the germline V gene (reference sequence). CDR3 length equals 15 residues. The CDR3 region has the DNA TGTGCCTGGAGTGCAACAGGGAGCGACACCGGGGAGCTGTTTTTT. Protein product: CAWSATGSDTGELFF.

This chain links TRBV20-1 with TRBJ2-1, with D uncertain. Trimming shortened V by 0 bases and J by 6 bases, and 6 bases separated the two germline ends. Germline V gene sequence: CDR1 DFQATT, CDR2 SNEGSKA (reference sequence). CDR3 length equals 12 residues. The CDR3 DNA is TGCAGTGCTAGAGATCGGTCCAATGAGCAGTTCTTC. This codes for CSARDRSNEQFF.

This clone was seen only a few times. The rearrangement links TRBV6-5 to TRBJ1-3; D not resolved. The V and J ends lost 10 bases and 0 bases respectively, with 7 bases between them. Looked up from germline, CDR1 is MNHEY and CDR2 is SVGAGI. The CDR3 contains 12 residues. CDR3 bases: TGTGCCACTATTTACTCTGGAAACACCATATATTTT. Amino acids: CATIYSGNTIYF.